The 20 T cell receptor beta chains presented below share a single source sample, sequenced in a study of shared clonotypes between healthy human individuals. CD8 cells regarded as naive lacked CD45RO, were positively chosen for CCR7, and omitted terminally differentiated effector memory CD45RA+ cells. The data were produced by immunoSEQ multiplex PCR, yet TCRdb's version contains in-frame clones alone and is incomplete. The repertoire has around 1,900,000 clones, around 93% of them found once; the top ten carry about 1.6%. Material: naive CD8+ T cells from PBMCs. The receptors shown here come from a man between 18 and 29 years old in good health. Some clones in this sample may be carry-over from other donors' samples.

The chain links TRBV11-2 to TRBJ2-5, with D hard to call. Trimming cost V 3 bases and J 4 bases, with 12 bases left between them. The CDR3 has 14 amino acids. Germline CDR1 reads SGHAT; CDR2 reads FQNNGV. This CDR3 reads CASSFGPISETQYF. CDR3 sequence (DNA): TGTGCCAGCAGCTTCGGCCCGATTTCAGAGACCCAGTACTTC.

V gene TRBV6-8 combines with J gene TRBJ2-7; D ambiguous. The ends were cut back, 11 bases at V and 4 bases at J, with 9 bases in the middle. Looked up from germline, CDR1 is MNHGY and CDR2 is SAAAGT. The CDR3 contains 10 residues. CDR3 amino acids: CASGGYEQYF. Here the CDR3 DNA reads TGTGCCTCGGGCGGTTACGAGCAGTACTTC.

The chain links TRBV11-2 to TRBJ2-5; D remains ambiguous. V dropped 1 base and J dropped 2 bases, with 8 bases sitting between them. CDR3 length: 14 residues. The germline V gene has CDR1 SGHAT and CDR2 FQNNGV. This CDR3 reads CASSLVGRQETQYF. CDR3 DNA: TGTGCCAGCAGCTTAGTTGGCAGACAAGAGACCCAGTACTTC.

This clone was observed a handful of times. The genes are TRBV6-5 and TRBJ1-5; tentatively, D is TRBD1 (5 bases). The CDR3 runs to 14 residues. The germline CDR1 and CDR2 sequences are MNHEY and SVGAGI. V gave up 6 bases and J gave up 1 base, with 10 bases separating them. The CDR3 loop reads CASSAGSSNQPQHF. The DNA for the CDR3 is TGTGCCAGCAGCGCAGGGTCAAGCAATCAGCCCCAGCATTTT.

DNA for the CDR3: TGTGCCAGCAGCTGGGGATTACAGGGCATCGGCGAAAAACTGTTTTTT. Amino acids: CASSWGLQGIGEKLFF. The V and J genes are TRBV7-9 and TRBJ1-4, with TRBD1 as a possible D gene (6 bases). This CDR3 spans 16 amino acids. V lost 4 bases and J 8 bases, leaving 20 bases between the germline ends. Per the germline V gene, CDR1 is SEHNR and CDR2 is FQNEAQ (reference sequence).

This sequence joins TRBV19 and TRBJ2-7; 11 bases map to TRBD2. The germline V gene has CDR1 LNHDA and CDR2 SQIVND (reference sequence). This CDR3 is built from 15 residues. V lost 5 bases and J lost 5; bases outside the gene matches: 8. The CDR3 sequence is CASSLRLAGQDEQYF. In DNA, the CDR3 is TGTGCCAGTAGTCTCCGACTAGCGGGACAAGACGAGCAGTACTTC.

The chain has TRBV7-9 and TRBJ2-7, with 10 bases matching TRBD1. Germline CDR1 SEHNR, CDR2 FQNEAQ (reference sequence). V lost 0 bases to trimming and J lost 1 base; unmatched junction nucleotides: 9. The CDR3 covers 18 residues. CDR3 in DNA: TGTGCCAGCAGCTTAGCGTCGGGACAGGGGAGTTCATCCTACGAGCAGTACTTC. This codes for CASSLASGQGSSSYEQYF. Full variable domain (outside the CDR3, taken from reference TRBV7-9 and TRBJ2-7): DTGVSQNPRHKITKRGQNVTFRCDPISEHNRLYWYRQTLGQGPEFLTYFQNEAQLEKSRLLSDRFSAERPKGSFSTLEIQRTEQGDSAMYLCASSLASGQGSSSYEQYFGPGTRLTVT.

CDR3 loop: CASRWGRVGPEAFF. In nucleotides, the CDR3 is TGTGCCAGCAGATGGGGCAGGGTAGGGCCTGAAGCTTTCTTT. V is TRBV6-5 and J is TRBJ1-1; TRBD1 might be the D (5 bases). CDR1 is MNHEY and CDR2 is SVGAGI in the germline V gene. V lost 6 bases to trimming and J lost 6 bases, with 17 bases between them. The CDR3 consists of 14 residues.

The chain is built from TRBV6-1 and TRBJ2-7, with 11 nucleotides matching TRBD2. Germline V CDR1 and CDR2: MNHNS, SASEGT. J was trimmed by 0 bases and V by 0 bases; bases with no gene match: 1. The CDR3 sequence is 16 residues long. The CDR3 DNA sequence: TGTGCCAGCAGTGAAGCGACTAGCGGGAACTCCTACGAGCAGTACTTC. Amino acid sequence: CASSEATSGNSYEQYF.

The chain carries TRBV7-9 and TRBJ2-7, with D possibly being TRBD2 (5 bases). Germline CDR1 is SEHNR and CDR2 is FQNEAQ (reference sequence). The CDR3 runs to 16 residues. V was trimmed by 4 bases and J by 4 bases, leaving 20 bases between them. The CDR3 loop reads CASSSRNRDSPYEQYF. DNA of the CDR3: TGTGCCAGCAGCTCGAGGAACCGGGATTCACCTTACGAGCAGTACTTC.

V gene TRBV7-9 combines with J gene TRBJ1-1; TRBD1 agrees at 11 bases. J lost 7 bases, V lost 5 bases, and 9 bases had no gene match. Germline V gives CDR1 SEHNR, CDR2 FQNEAQ (reference sequence). The CDR3 extends over 15 amino acids. The CDR3 spells CASSDYPGQGVEAFF. Written as DNA, the CDR3 is TGTGCCAGCAGCGACTACCCGGGACAGGGGGTTGAAGCTTTCTTT.

V and J are TRBV15 and TRBJ2-1; 7 nucleotides line up with TRBD1. The CDR3 length is 15 residues. V was pared by 3 bases and J by 9 bases, with 11 bases of the junction left unmatched. Germline V lookup: CDR1 LNHNV, CDR2 YYDKDF (reference sequence). In nucleotides, the CDR3 is TGTGCCACCAGCAGCCGGGACAGATTCACGAGTGAGCAGTTCTTC. Translating it yields CATSSRDRFTSEQFF. Looking up the rest from reference TRBV15 and TRBJ2-1 gives the full variable domain: DAMVIQNPRYQVTQFGKPVTLSCSQTLNHNVMYWYQQKSSQAPKLLFHYYDKDFNNEADTPDNFQSRRPNTSFCFLDIRSPGLGDTAMYLCATSSRDRFTSEQFFGPGTRLTVL.

The chain recombines TRBV27 with TRBJ2-5; D is unclear. Looked up from germline, CDR1 is MNHEY and CDR2 is SMNVEV (reference sequence). V lost 3 bases and J 5 bases, leaving 10 bases between the germline ends. CDR3 length: 13 residues. This CDR3 is CASSLKNGETQYF. The CDR3 DNA follows: TGTGCCAGCAGTTTGAAGAACGGGGAGACCCAGTACTTC.

Only one count was recorded for this clone. J is TRBJ2-5 and V is TRBV7-9; TRBD1 matches at 9 bases. The length of the CDR3 is 15 residues. Per the germline V gene, CDR1 is SEHNR and CDR2 is FQNEAQ (reference sequence). Losses at the gene ends were 5 bases for V and 4 bases for J; bases not matched to a gene: 8. Written as DNA, the CDR3 is TGTGCCAGCAGCCCCCGGGACAGGGACCGAGAGACCCAGTACTTC. Residues: CASSPRDRDRETQYF.

On this clone: The same CDR3 arises from other DNA sequences in this sample as well. The CDR3 region is CASSLAADYEQYF. CDR3 bases: TGTGCCAGCAGCCTCGCCGCCGACTACGAGCAGTACTTC. This chain links TRBV5-4 with TRBJ2-7; no reliable D call. The length of the CDR3 is 13 residues. Germline V gene data show CDR1 as SGHNT and CDR2 as YYREEE (reference sequence). The V and J ends lost 4 bases and 3 bases respectively, with 11 bases between them.

This clone appeared a single time. The chain links TRBV9 to TRBJ2-2, with 11 bases fitting TRBD2. Germline loops: CDR1 SGDLS, CDR2 YYNGEE. V was clipped by 3 bases and J by 3 bases; unmatched bases: 1. The CDR3 runs 15 residues. CDR3: CASSEGLADTGELFF. Here the CDR3 DNA reads TGTGCCAGCAGCGAGGGACTAGCGGACACCGGGGAGCTGTTTTTT.

This clone has just a few counts. The rearrangement joins TRBV5-1 to TRBJ2-7; the D is unclear. This CDR3 region has 10 residues. Germline CDR1 and CDR2: SGHRS and YFSETQ. Trimming removed 4 bases at V and 5 bases at J, with 4 bases between. The CDR3 DNA follows: TGCGCCAGCAGCGGTGACGAGCAGTACTTC. As protein: CASSGDEQYF. Complete variable domain (other parts from reference TRBV5-1 and TRBJ2-7): KAGVTQTPRYLIKTRGQQVTLSCSPISGHRSVSWYQQTPGQGLQFLFEYFSETQRNKGNFPGRFSGRQFSNSRSEMNVSTLELGDSALYLCASSGDEQYFGPGTRLTVT.

The rearrangement links TRBV28 to TRBJ2-1, with a tentative D call TRBD1 (6 bases). Trimming removed 3 bases from V and 10 bases from J, with 13 bases in between. CDR1 and CDR2 from the germline V gene are MDHEN and SYDVKM. CDR3 length equals 13 residues. The CDR3 region is CASSLGPGTEQFF. The DNA of the CDR3 is TGTGCCAGCAGTTTGGGACCGGGGACAGAGCAGTTCTTC.

The chain combines TRBV2 with TRBJ1-1; 8 bases line up with TRBD1. Trimming took 4 bases from V and 4 from J; bases not matched to a gene: 5. The CDR3 length is 14 residues. Germline V gives CDR1 SNHLY, CDR2 FYNNEI. CDR3 DNA sequence: TGTGCCAGCAGTGGGGCAGGGGGCGGCACTGAAGCTTTCTTT. Its translation is CASSGAGGGTEAFF.

The chain joins TRBV29-1 to TRBJ2-1; D is perhaps TRBD2 (5 bases). The CDR3 contains 12 residues. Germline V lookup: CDR1 SQVTM, CDR2 ANQGSEA. V lost 4 bases, J lost 4 bases, and 8 bases lay in between. CDR3 sequence (DNA): TGCAGCGTTGCAGCGGAGTACAATGAGCAGTTCTTC. Encoded protein: CSVAAEYNEQFF.